These 20 T cell receptor beta chains were all obtained from the same sample, sequenced in a study of human T cells and chemical hapten exposure. TCRdb passed the RACE reads through MiXCR, listing each CDR3 protein once. The sample lists about 80,000 distinct CDR3 sequences; roughly 15% were seen once. Stated time point: pre-sensitization, week 0. Stated treatment: therapeutic diphenylcyclopropenone sensitization with weekly scalp DPC. The sample here was whole blood, taken in connection with sensitization to the hapten diphenylcyclopropenone (DPC). The source is a woman in her forties or fifties with alopecia areata. Some clones in this sample may be carry-over from other donors' samples.

The rearrangement links TRBV20-1 to TRBJ1-1, with 8 bases lining up with TRBD1. Germline V gene sequence: CDR1 DFQATT, CDR2 SNEGSKA (reference sequence). The trim removed 0 bases at V and 2 bases at J, leaving 5 bases unmatched. CDR3 length: 15 residues. The CDR3 DNA sequence: TGCAGTGCTAGAGATCACGGACAGGGTAACACTGAAGCTTTCTTT. Protein sequence: CSARDHGQGNTEAFF.

In its sample, this clonotype was seen many times. The V gene is TRBV7-6, the J gene TRBJ2-6, with D perhaps matching TRBD1 (6 bases). Germline assignment: CDR1 SGHVS and CDR2 FNYEAQ. V dropped 4 bases and J dropped 4 bases, with 14 bases sitting between them. The CDR3 runs 16 residues. The CDR3 is CASSSLRGTGANVLTF. DNA of the CDR3: TGTGCCAGCAGCTCCCTAAGGGGGACGGGGGCCAACGTCCTGACTTTC.

This clonotype occurred many times. This rearrangement joins TRBV30 to TRBJ2-4; tentatively, D is TRBD1 or TRBD2 (5 bases each). Germline assignment: CDR1 GTSNPN and CDR2 SVGIG (reference sequence). This CDR3 has 15 amino acids. V lost 1 base to trimming and J lost 1 base, with 11 bases between them. The CDR3 nucleotides read TGTGCCTGGAGTGGGGCCGAGGGGGCCAAAAACATTCAGTACTTC. This gives the protein CAWSGAEGAKNIQYF.

As DNA, the CDR3 is TGTGCCACCAGCAGAGAAGCCGAAGGGGAGCAGTACTTC. Its translation: CATSREAEGEQYF. The genes are TRBV15 and TRBJ2-7; D gene uncertain. This CDR3 has 13 amino acids. Germline CDR1 is LNHNV and CDR2 is YYDKDF (reference sequence). Trimming took 0 bases from V and 7 from J, leaving 10 bases between them.

The chain has TRBV4-1 and TRBJ1-2, with TRBD1 identical over 8 bases. The CDR3 covers 14 residues. Losses at the gene ends were 4 bases for V and 6 bases for J; bases not matched to a gene: 7. Germline values: CDR1 MGHRA, CDR2 YSYEKL. CDR3 coding DNA: TGCGCCAGCAGCCCTCGACAGGGGATTGATGGCTACACCTTC. Amino acids: CASSPRQGIDGYTF.

This clonotype was recorded a few times. The chain has TRBV12-3 or TRBV12-4 and TRBJ2-1; no clear D. This CDR3 comprises 11 residues. Trimming removed 6 bases at V and 5 bases at J, with 5 bases between. This CDR3 reads CASSQNNEQFF. In DNA, the CDR3 is TGTGCCAGCAGCCAAAACAATGAGCAGTTCTTC.

This clonotype was seen a few times. The chain combines TRBV6-4 with TRBJ1-1; D is unresolved. V was cut by 0 bases and J by 1 base, with 9 bases left in between. The germline gives CDR1 MRHNA, CDR2 SNTAGT. The CDR3 totals 15 residues. The CDR3 loop reads CASSDSRSGNTEAFF. For the CDR3, the DNA is TGTGCCAGCAGTGACTCCCGGTCAGGGAACACTGAAGCTTTCTTT.

This clonotype was found many times. The rearrangement uses TRBV7-2 and TRBJ2-3; 9 bases agree with TRBD2. From germline, CDR1 is SGHTA and CDR2 FQGNSA. V lost 1 base, J lost 4 bases, and 0 bases stayed unmatched. CDR3 size: 14 residues. The CDR3 DNA reads TGTGCCAGCAGCTTAGTAGCGGGAGCAGATACGCAGTATTTT. Residues: CASSLVAGADTQYF.

The chain combines TRBV28 with TRBJ2-3, with D tentatively TRBD1 (5 bases). V gave up 1 base and J gave up 4 bases, with 6 bases separating them. Germline CDR1 reads MDHEN; CDR2 reads SYDVKM. There are 13 residues in the CDR3. Written as DNA, the CDR3 is TGTGCCAGCAGTTTATCAGGGTCAGATACGCAGTATTTT. Translation: CASSLSGSDTQYF.

The chain couples TRBV18 to TRBJ2-7; D is undetermined. This CDR3 comprises 12 residues. The V end lost 3 bases, the J end lost 2 bases, and 5 bases lay between the germline ends. The germline V gene has CDR1 KGHSH and CDR2 LQKENI. DNA for the CDR3: TGTGCCAGCTCACCTCCCACCTACGAGCAGTACTTC. Amino acid sequence: CASSPPTYEQYF.

This clonotype was seen many times. The chain carries TRBV5-4 and TRBJ2-1; 7 nucleotides match TRBD2. In germline, CDR1 is SGHNT, CDR2 YYREEE (reference sequence). This CDR3 has 15 residues. The ends lost 6 bases at V and 8 bases at J; junction bases unmatched: 14. The CDR3 DNA reads TGTGCCAGCAATCCTCGGGGGAGGGCCACTCATGAGCAGTTCTTC. It is translated as CASNPRGRATHEQFF.

The chain has TRBV5-1 and TRBJ1-5, with D possibly being TRBD1 (6 bases). CDR1 SGHRS and CDR2 YFSETQ come from the germline V gene. The CDR3 runs to 14 residues. V lost 2 bases to trimming and J lost 12 bases, with 18 bases between them. This chain's CDR3 is CASSLDRSEGYQHF. The CDR3 nucleotides read TGCGCCAGCAGCTTAGACAGGTCGGAGGGGTACCAGCATTTT.

This clonotype showed up just a few times. V is TRBV9 and J is TRBJ1-1; no reliable D call. The CDR3 totals 11 residues. The ends were cut back, 2 bases at V and 4 bases at J, with 3 bases in the middle. Germline CDR1 SGDLS, CDR2 YYNGEE. This CDR3 reads CASSVITEAFF. CDR3 in DNA: TGTGCCAGCAGCGTTATCACTGAAGCTTTCTTT.

The V call is TRBV2, the J call TRBJ2-7; D is unclear. V lost 4 bases, J lost 6 bases, and 13 bases lay in between. The CDR3 has 13 residues. The V gene's germline CDR1 is SNHLY and CDR2 FYNNEI. CDR3 in amino acids: CASSVGNGVEQYF. Here the CDR3 DNA reads TGTGCCAGCAGTGTAGGGAATGGTGTCGAGCAGTACTTC.

This clonotype was observed many times. The chain recombines TRBV20-1 with TRBJ1-5; D gene uncertain. V gave up 1 base and J gave up 3 bases, with 7 bases separating them. Germline V CDR1 and CDR2: DFQATT, SNEGSKA (reference sequence). CDR3 length: 13 amino acids. For the CDR3, the DNA is TGCAGTGCTAGAGTCAGTTTCAATCAGCCCCAGCATTTT. Translated, it gives CSARVSFNQPQHF.

The chain joins TRBV7-9 to TRBJ1-1; a weak D match, TRBD1 (5 bases). Germline assignment: CDR1 SEHNR and CDR2 FQNEAQ (reference sequence). Trimming shortened V by 1 base and J by 0 bases, and 9 bases separated the two germline ends. The CDR3 length is 15 residues. The CDR3 DNA reads TGTGCCAGCAGCTTAGGGGTCAGGGTGAACACTGAAGCTTTCTTT. This codes for CASSLGVRVNTEAFF.

This clonotype occurred a few times. The chain links TRBV28 to TRBJ2-1; the match to TRBD2 covers 12 bases. CDR3 length: 18 residues. Germline V CDR1 and CDR2: MDHEN, SYDVKM. After removal of 4 bases from V and 7 bases from J, the junction contained 14 bases not matched to a gene. As DNA, the CDR3 is TGTGCCAGCAGTTCGATCAGGACTAGCGGGACGAGTCTTAATGAGCAGTTCTTC. Protein sequence: CASSSIRTSGTSLNEQFF.

The J gene is TRBJ2-1, the V gene TRBV28; D is uncertain. Trimming stripped 4 bases from V and 8 bases from J, with 9 bases between. Per the germline V gene, CDR1 is MDHEN and CDR2 is SYDVKM. CDR3 length: 12 residues. CDR3 region: CASSYKRYEQFF. The CDR3 DNA is TGTGCCAGCAGTTATAAGCGATATGAGCAGTTCTTC.

In its sample, this clonotype was seen a few times. CDR3 bases: TGTGCCAGTAGTGAAACAGGGGGCGTCACTCGTTCACCCCTCCACTTT. Translated: CASSETGGVTRSPLHF. V usage is TRBV19 and J usage is TRBJ1-6; 9 bases are a match to TRBD1. J lost 9 bases, V lost 5 bases, and 11 bases had no gene match. This CDR3 region has 16 residues. Germline loops: CDR1 LNHDA, CDR2 SQIVND (reference sequence).

This clonotype appeared a few times. This chain uses TRBV4-1 with TRBJ1-1, with 9 bases that match TRBD1. The CDR3 extends over 16 amino acids. After removal of 2 bases from V and 5 bases from J, the junction contained 9 bases not matched to a gene. Germline CDR1 MGHRA, CDR2 YSYEKL. CDR3 nucleotides: TGCGCCAGCAGCCAACAACCCGGGACAGGGAGGACTGAAGCTTTCTTT. It specifies CASSQQPGTGRTEAFF.